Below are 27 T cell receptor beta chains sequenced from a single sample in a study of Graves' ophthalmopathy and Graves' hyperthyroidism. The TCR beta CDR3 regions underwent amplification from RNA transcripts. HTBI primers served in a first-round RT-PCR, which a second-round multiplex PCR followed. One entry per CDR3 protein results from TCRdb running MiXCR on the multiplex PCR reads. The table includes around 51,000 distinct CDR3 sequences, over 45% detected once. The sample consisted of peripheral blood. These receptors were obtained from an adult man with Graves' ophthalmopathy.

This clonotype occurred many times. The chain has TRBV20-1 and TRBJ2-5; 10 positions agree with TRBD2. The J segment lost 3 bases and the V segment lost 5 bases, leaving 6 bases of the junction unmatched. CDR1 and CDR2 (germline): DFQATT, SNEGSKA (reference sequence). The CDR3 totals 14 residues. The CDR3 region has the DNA TGCAGTGCTCTAAAAGCGGGGGGGAAAGAGACCCAGTACTTC. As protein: CSALKAGGKETQYF.

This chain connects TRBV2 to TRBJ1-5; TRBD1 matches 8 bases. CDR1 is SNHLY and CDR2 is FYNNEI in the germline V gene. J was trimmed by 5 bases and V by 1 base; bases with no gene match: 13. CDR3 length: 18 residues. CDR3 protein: CASSEGGGQAGFYQPQHF. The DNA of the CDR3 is TGTGCCAGCAGTGAAGGGGGGGGACAGGCCGGATTCTATCAGCCCCAGCATTTT.

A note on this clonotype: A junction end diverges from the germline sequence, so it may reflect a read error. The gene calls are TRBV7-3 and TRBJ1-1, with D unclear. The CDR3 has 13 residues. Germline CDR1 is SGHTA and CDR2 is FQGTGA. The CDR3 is CASSLAVNTEALF. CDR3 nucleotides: TGTGCCAGCAGCTTAGCAGTGAACACTGAAGCTCTCTTT.

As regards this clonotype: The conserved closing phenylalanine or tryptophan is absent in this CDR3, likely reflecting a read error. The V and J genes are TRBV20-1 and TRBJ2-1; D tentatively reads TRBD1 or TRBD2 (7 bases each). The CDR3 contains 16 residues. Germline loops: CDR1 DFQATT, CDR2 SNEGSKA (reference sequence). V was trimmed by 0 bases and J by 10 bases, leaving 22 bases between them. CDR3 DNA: TGCAGTGCTAGAGATCAGGGGGGGAGCTCCTACAGGGAGCAGTTCTGC. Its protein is CSARDQGGSSYREQFC.

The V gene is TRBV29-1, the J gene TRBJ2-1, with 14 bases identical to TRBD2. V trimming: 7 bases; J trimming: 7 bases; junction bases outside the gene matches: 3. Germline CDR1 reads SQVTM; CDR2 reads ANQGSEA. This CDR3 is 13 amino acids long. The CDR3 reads CSGGLAGVNEQFF. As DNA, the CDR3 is TGCAGCGGGGGACTAGCGGGAGTGAATGAGCAGTTCTTC.

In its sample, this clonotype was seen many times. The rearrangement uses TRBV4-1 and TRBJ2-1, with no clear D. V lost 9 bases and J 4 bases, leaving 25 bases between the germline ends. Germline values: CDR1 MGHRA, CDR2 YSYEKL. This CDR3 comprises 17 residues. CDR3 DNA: TGCGCCAGTACCTACGCCGTTGGGCCCGCGTCGTACAATGAGCAGTTCTTC. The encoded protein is CASTYAVGPASYNEQFF.

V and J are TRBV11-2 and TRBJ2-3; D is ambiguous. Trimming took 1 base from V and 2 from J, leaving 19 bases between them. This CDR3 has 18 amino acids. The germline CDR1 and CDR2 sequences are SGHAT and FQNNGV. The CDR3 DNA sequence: TGTGCCAGCAGCTTAGTTGCCGTCGTGGGTTCTAACACAGATACGCAGTATTTT. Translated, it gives CASSLVAVVGSNTDTQYF.

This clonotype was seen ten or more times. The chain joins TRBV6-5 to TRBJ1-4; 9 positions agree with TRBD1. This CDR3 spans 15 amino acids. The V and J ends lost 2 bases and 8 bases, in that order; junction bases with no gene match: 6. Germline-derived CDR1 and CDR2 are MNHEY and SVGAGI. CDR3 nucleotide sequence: TGTGCCAGCAGTTACAGGGACAGGGTATACGAAAAACTGTTTTTT. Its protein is CASSYRDRVYEKLFF.

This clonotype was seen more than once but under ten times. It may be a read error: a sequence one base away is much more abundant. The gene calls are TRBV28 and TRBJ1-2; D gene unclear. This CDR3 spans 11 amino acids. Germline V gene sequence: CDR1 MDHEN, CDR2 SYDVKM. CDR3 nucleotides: TGTGCCAGCAGTACAAAGGTTGGCCACACCTTC. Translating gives CASSTKVGHTF.

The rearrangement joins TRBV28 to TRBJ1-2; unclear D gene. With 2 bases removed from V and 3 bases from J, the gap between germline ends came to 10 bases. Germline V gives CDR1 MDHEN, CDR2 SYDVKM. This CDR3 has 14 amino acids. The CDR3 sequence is CASSLLGNHYGYTF. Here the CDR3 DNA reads TGTGCCAGCAGTTTACTCGGGAACCACTATGGCTACACCTTC.

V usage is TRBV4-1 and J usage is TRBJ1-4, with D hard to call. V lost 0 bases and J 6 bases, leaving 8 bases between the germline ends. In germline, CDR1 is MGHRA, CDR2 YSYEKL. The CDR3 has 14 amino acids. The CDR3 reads CASSQDEEDEKLFF. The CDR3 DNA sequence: TGCGCCAGCAGCCAAGATGAGGAGGATGAAAAACTGTTTTTT.

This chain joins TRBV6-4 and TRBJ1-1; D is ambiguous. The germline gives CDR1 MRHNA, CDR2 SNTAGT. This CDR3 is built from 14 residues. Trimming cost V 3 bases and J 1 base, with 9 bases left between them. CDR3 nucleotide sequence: TGTGCCAGCAGTGAGTCCGGGGAGAACACTGAAGCTTTCTTT. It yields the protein CASSESGENTEAFF.

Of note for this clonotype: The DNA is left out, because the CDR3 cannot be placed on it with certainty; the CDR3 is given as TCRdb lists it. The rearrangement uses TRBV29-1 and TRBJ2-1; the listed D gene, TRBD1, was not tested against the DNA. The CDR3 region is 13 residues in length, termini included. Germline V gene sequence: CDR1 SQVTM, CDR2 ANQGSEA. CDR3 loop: CVLLCPRGNEQFF.

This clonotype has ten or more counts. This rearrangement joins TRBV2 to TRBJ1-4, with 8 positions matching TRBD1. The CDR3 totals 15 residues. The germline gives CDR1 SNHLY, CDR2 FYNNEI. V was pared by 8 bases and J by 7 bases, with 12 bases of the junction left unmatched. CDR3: CASRVWTGYGEKLFF. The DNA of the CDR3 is TGTGCCAGCCGAGTTTGGACAGGGTATGGTGAAAAACTGTTTTTT. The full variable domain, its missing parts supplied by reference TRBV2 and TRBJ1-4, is EPEVTQTPSHQVTQMGQEVILRCVPISNHLYFYWYRQILGQKVEFLVSFYNNEISEKSEIFDDQFSVERPDGSNFTLKIRSTKLEDSAMYFCASRVWTGYGEKLFFGSGTQLSVL.

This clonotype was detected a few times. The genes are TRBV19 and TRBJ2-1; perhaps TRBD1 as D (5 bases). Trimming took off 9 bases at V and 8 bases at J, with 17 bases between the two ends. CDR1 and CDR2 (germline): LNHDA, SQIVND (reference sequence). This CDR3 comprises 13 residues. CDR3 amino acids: CASRTLLGDEQFF. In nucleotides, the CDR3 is TGTGCCAGCAGAACACTTTTAGGGGATGAGCAGTTCTTC.

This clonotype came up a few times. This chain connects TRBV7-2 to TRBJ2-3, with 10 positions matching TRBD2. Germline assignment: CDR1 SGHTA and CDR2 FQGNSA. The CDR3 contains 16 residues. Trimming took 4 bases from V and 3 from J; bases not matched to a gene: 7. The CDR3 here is CASSSRGTSETDTQYF. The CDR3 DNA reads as TGTGCCAGCAGCTCTCGGGGGACTAGCGAAACAGATACGCAGTATTTT.

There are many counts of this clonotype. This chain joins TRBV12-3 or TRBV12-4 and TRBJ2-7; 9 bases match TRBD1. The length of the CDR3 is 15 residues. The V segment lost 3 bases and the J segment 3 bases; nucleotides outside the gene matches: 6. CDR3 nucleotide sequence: TGTGCCAGCAGTTTGTACAGGGGGCCCCTCTACGAGCAGTACTTC. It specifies CASSLYRGPLYEQYF.

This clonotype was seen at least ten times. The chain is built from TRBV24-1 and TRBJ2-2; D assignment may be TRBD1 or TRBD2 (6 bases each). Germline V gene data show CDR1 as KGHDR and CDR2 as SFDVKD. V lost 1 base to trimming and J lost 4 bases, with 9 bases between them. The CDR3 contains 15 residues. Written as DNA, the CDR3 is TGTGCCACCAGTGATTTTGGGGGGCGCACCGGGGAGCTGTTTTTT. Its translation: CATSDFGGRTGELFF.

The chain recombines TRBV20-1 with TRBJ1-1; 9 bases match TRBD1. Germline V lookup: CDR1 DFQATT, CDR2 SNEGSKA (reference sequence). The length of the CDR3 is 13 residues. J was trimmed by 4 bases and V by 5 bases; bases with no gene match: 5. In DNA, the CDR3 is TGCAGTGCTGAACAGGGGGCGGTCACTGAAGCTTTCTTT. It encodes CSAEQGAVTEAFF.

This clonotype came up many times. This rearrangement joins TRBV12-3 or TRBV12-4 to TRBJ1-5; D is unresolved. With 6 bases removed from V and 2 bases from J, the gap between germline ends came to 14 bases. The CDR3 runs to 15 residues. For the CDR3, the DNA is TGTGCCAGCAGCCCCGGACGGGGAGGCAATCAGCCCCAGCATTTT. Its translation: CASSPGRGGNQPQHF.

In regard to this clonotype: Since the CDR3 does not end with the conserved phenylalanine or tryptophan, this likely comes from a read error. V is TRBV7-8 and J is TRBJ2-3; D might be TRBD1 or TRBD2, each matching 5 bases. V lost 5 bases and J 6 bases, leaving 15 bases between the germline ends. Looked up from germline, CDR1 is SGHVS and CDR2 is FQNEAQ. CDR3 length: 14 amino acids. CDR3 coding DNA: TGTGCCAGCAGCCCCCGGGGACGGCAGGATACGCAGTATCTT. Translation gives CASSPRGRQDTQYL.

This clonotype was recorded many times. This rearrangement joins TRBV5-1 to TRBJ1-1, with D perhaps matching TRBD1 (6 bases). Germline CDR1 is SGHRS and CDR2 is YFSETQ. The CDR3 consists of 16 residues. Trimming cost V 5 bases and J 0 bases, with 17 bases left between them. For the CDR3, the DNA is TGCGCCAGCAGTAACGGGGGCTCGGGGATGAACACTGAAGCTTTCTTT. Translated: CASSNGGSGMNTEAFF.

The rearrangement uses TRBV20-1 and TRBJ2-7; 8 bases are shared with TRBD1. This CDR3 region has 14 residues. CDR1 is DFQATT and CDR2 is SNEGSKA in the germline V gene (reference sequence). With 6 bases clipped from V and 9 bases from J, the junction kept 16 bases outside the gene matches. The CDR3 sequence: CSAPGQGWRDVQYF. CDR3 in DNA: TGCAGTGCCCCCGGACAGGGTTGGCGCGACGTGCAGTACTTC.

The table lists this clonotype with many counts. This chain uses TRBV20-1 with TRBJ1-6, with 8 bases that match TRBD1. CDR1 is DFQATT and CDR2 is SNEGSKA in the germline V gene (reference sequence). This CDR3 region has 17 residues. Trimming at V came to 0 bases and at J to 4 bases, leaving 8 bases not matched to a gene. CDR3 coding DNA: TGCAGTGCTAGAGATCGGTCAGGGGGCCTTTATAATTCACCCCTCCACTTT. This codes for CSARDRSGGLYNSPLHF.

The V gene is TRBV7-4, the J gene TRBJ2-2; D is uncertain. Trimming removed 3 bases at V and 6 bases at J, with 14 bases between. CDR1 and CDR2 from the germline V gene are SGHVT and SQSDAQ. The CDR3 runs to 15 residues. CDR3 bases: TGTGCCAGCAGCTTTCTGCGGAGTGGACCCGGGGAGCTGTTTTTT. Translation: CASSFLRSGPGELFF. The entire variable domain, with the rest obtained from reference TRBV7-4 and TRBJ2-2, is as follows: GAGVSQSPRYKVAKRGRDVALRCDSISGHVTLYWYRQTLGQGSEVLTYSQSDAQRDKSGRPSGRFSAERPERSVSTLKIQRTEQGDSAVYLCASSFLRSGPGELFFGEGSRLTVL.

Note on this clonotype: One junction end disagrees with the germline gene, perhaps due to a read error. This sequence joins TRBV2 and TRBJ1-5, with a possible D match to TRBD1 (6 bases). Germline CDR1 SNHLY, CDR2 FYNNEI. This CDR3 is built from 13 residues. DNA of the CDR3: TGTGCCAGCGGGGTGGACAGCAATCATCCCCAGCATTTT. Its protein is CASGVDSNHPQHF.

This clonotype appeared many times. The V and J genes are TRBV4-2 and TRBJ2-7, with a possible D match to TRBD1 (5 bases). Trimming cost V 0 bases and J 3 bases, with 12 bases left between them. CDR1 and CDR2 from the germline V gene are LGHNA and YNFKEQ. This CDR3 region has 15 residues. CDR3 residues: CASSQDGTGNYEQYF. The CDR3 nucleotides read TGTGCCAGCAGCCAAGATGGTACAGGCAACTACGAGCAGTACTTC.